The 31 T cell receptor beta chains given below trace back to one sample, sequenced in a study of OX40 agonist ivuxolimab in advanced cancers. Repertoires were generated with immunoSEQ multiplex PCR, while TCRdb's copy carries only in-frame clones and drops some. The table has approximately 100,000 clones, about 90% seen once. Sequences were derived from CD4+ or CD8+ T cells sorted from blood, sampled in a trial of the OX40 agonist ivuxolimab. These receptors all come from an adult with an advanced solid tumor such as melanoma, head and neck, liver or kidney cancer.

V gene TRBV7-2 combines with J gene TRBJ2-7; 10 nucleotides line up with TRBD1. V was pared by 4 bases and J by 3 bases, with 6 bases of the junction left unmatched. The germline gives CDR1 SGHTA, CDR2 FQGNSA. The CDR3 consists of 15 residues. CDR3 bases: TGTGCCAGCAGCTCCTTGACAGGGGGCGTCTACGAGCAGTACTTC. This codes for CASSSLTGGVYEQYF.

This chain uses TRBV9 with TRBJ2-1; possibly TRBD1 for D (7 bases). This CDR3 is 18 amino acids long. V lost 4 bases and J 0 bases, leaving 20 bases between the germline ends. CDR1 and CDR2 (germline): SGDLS, YYNGEE. CDR3: CASSSRGVWRSSYNEQFF. Written as DNA, the CDR3 is TGTGCCAGCAGCAGCAGGGGGGTCTGGCGGTCCTCCTACAATGAGCAGTTCTTC.

The V gene is TRBV19, the J gene TRBJ1-1, with D perhaps TRBD1 (6 bases). V was pared by 7 bases and J by 3 bases, with 24 bases between. Germline CDR1 reads LNHDA; CDR2 reads SQIVND (reference sequence). This CDR3 has 17 residues. CDR3 coding DNA: TGTGCCAGTAACTCAAACCGGGCAGGGGTCATGGACACTGAAGCTTTCTTT. Its translation: CASNSNRAGVMDTEAFF.

The V gene is TRBV18, the J gene TRBJ1-5; maybe TRBD1 (6 bases). Germline CDR1 KGHSH, CDR2 LQKENI. The CDR3 runs to 15 residues. The V and J ends lost 4 bases and 6 bases respectively, with 16 bases between them. CDR3 in amino acids: CASSLGNRAGQPQHF. The DNA of the CDR3 is TGTGCCAGCTCACTGGGAAACAGGGCGGGTCAGCCCCAGCATTTT.

This chain connects TRBV5-8 to TRBJ2-2; D is undetermined. The CDR3 has 16 amino acids. Trimming removed 1 base at V and 4 bases at J, with 14 bases between. Per the germline V gene, CDR1 is SGHTS and CDR2 is YDEGEE. CDR3 loop: CASSLIPGSATGELFF. CDR3 nucleotide sequence: TGTGCCAGCAGCTTGATTCCGGGTTCGGCCACCGGGGAGCTGTTTTTT.

V is TRBV7-2 and J is TRBJ1-1; TRBD1 agrees at 9 bases. The V gene end was trimmed by 1 base and the J gene end by 11 bases; junction bases not matched to a gene: 8. CDR3 length equals 14 residues. The germline V gene has CDR1 SGHTA and CDR2 FQGNSA. The CDR3: CASSLGTGDKNAFF. The CDR3 DNA sequence: TGTGCCAGCAGCTTAGGGACAGGGGACAAAAACGCTTTCTTT. The full variable domain, in which reference TRBV7-2 and TRBJ1-1 provide the parts outside the CDR3, is GAGVSQSPSNKVTEKGKDVELRCDPISGHTALYWYRQSLGQGLEFLIYFQGNSAPDKSGLPSDRFSAERTGGSVSTLTIQRTQQEDSAVYLCASSLGTGDKNAFFGQGTRLTVV.

The chain has TRBV30 and TRBJ2-2; tentatively, D is TRBD2 (5 bases). Looked up from germline, CDR1 is GTSNPN and CDR2 is SVGIG (reference sequence). The CDR3 extends over 13 amino acids. The V gene lost 5 bases and the J gene lost 2 bases, with 9 bases spanning the gap. CDR3 region: CAWAGDNTGELFF. CDR3 nucleotides: TGTGCCTGGGCCGGGGATAACACCGGGGAGCTGTTTTTT.

V gene TRBV9 combines with J gene TRBJ2-5; 13 bases fit TRBD2. This CDR3 is built from 21 residues. CDR1 and CDR2 from the germline V gene are SGDLS and YYNGEE. The trim removed 4 bases at V and 1 base at J, leaving 19 bases unmatched. CDR3 bases: TGTGCCAGCAGCAAACGGCCCCTAGACCTCGGGACTAGCGGGATCCAAGAGACCCAGTACTTC. It encodes CASSKRPLDLGTSGIQETQYF.

This clone came up once. V is TRBV5-1 and J is TRBJ1-3; weak D call: TRBD1 (5 bases). The CDR3 sequence is 14 residues long. Germline-derived CDR1 and CDR2 are SGHRS and YFSETQ. V shed 4 bases and J shed 4 bases, with 12 bases lying between them. The DNA of the CDR3 is TGCGCCAGCAGCATCCCGGGACTGGGAAACACCATATATTTT. This translates into CASSIPGLGNTIYF.

The gene calls are TRBV6-1 and TRBJ1-1, with TRBD1 as a possible D gene (5 bases). This CDR3 is built from 13 residues. V was cut by 4 bases and J by 4 bases, with 10 bases left in between. Germline V gene sequence: CDR1 MNHNS, CDR2 SASEGT. CDR3 sequence: CASSGQKRTEAFF. The CDR3 nucleotides read TGTGCCAGCAGTGGACAGAAGCGCACTGAAGCTTTCTTT.

This sequence joins TRBV15 and TRBJ1-2; the match to TRBD1 covers 8 bases. Germline CDR1 is LNHNV and CDR2 is YYDKDF (reference sequence). The junction had 8 bases not matched to a gene; V was cut back by 3 bases and J by 5 bases. The CDR3 has 15 amino acids. CDR3 sequence (DNA): TGTGCCACCAGCAGCGACGGACAGGGTTTTTATGGCTACACCTTC. Residues: CATSSDGQGFYGYTF.

V usage is TRBV7-8 and J usage is TRBJ2-1; 11 nucleotides line up with TRBD2. The length of the CDR3 is 16 residues. Germline V gives CDR1 SGHVS, CDR2 FQNEAQ. The V segment lost 5 bases and the J segment 6 bases; nucleotides outside the gene matches: 9. DNA for the CDR3: TGTGCCAGCAGCCCCCTACTAGCGGGAGTGGGCAATGAGCAGTTCTTC. This translates into CASSPLLAGVGNEQFF.

The rearrangement joins TRBV5-8 to TRBJ1-3; 9 bases map to TRBD1. Losses at the gene ends were 3 bases for V and 1 base for J; bases not matched to a gene: 8. This CDR3 contains 17 residues. The germline CDR1 and CDR2 sequences are SGHTS and YDEGEE. The CDR3: CASSSWDRVGSGNTIYF. The CDR3 DNA reads as TGTGCCAGCAGCTCCTGGGACAGGGTGGGATCTGGAAACACCATATATTTT. Together with reference TRBV5-8 and TRBJ1-3, the CDR3 gives the full variable domain: EAGVTQSPTHLIKTRGQQATLRCSPISGHTSVYWYQQALGLGLQFLLWYDEGEERNRGNFPPRFSGRQFPNYSSELNVNALELEDSALYLCASSSWDRVGSGNTIYFGEGSWLTVV.

The chain joins TRBV19 to TRBJ2-1; 7 bases match TRBD1. V was pared by 3 bases and J by 4 bases, with 3 bases of the junction left unmatched. Germline loops: CDR1 LNHDA, CDR2 SQIVND (reference sequence). The CDR3 covers 14 residues. CDR3: CASSIATGYNEQFF. CDR3 DNA sequence: TGTGCCAGTAGTATCGCGACAGGGTACAATGAGCAGTTCTTC.

This clone was detected once. This chain links TRBV5-1 with TRBJ1-1; D is possibly TRBD1 (5 bases). V was pared by 4 bases and J by 1 base, with 14 bases between. Germline assignment: CDR1 SGHRS and CDR2 YFSETQ. There are 15 residues in the CDR3. CDR3 in amino acids: CASSPQLDRNTEAFF. The CDR3 coding sequence is TGCGCCAGCAGCCCACAATTAGACAGGAACACTGAAGCTTTCTTT.

This sequence joins TRBV6-1 and TRBJ1-5; D unclear. Germline CDR1 is MNHNS and CDR2 is SASEGT. This CDR3 spans 14 amino acids. The V end was cut by 7 bases, the J end by 0 bases, with 10 bases between. The DNA for the CDR3 is TGTGCCAGCACAGGCATTTCTAGCAATCAGCCCCAGCATTTT. Protein sequence: CASTGISSNQPQHF.

A few counts support this clone. The chain carries TRBV30 and TRBJ1-5; 8 bases match TRBD1. Unmatched junction bases numbered 2, after V lost 1 base and J lost 6 bases. Germline-derived CDR1 and CDR2 are GTSNPN and SVGIG (reference sequence). This CDR3 is built from 13 residues. The CDR3 sequence is CAWSAGGGQPQHF. The CDR3 nucleotides are TGTGCCTGGAGTGCAGGGGGCGGTCAGCCCCAGCATTTT.

The chain uses TRBV9 and TRBJ1-1; D uncertain. Trimming cost V 4 bases and J 1 base, with 14 bases left between them. CDR1 and CDR2 (germline): SGDLS, YYNGEE. CDR3 length equals 15 residues. The CDR3 bases are TGTGCCAGCAGCCTCCAGCCCGGGCCGAACACTGAAGCTTTCTTT. Translating gives CASSLQPGPNTEAFF.

As regards this clone: The DNA is left out, because the CDR3 cannot be placed on it with certainty; the CDR3 is given as TCRdb lists it. The chain combines TRBV6-5 with TRBJ2-1; TRBD1 is taken as the D call from the table, unchecked against the DNA. Germline V CDR1 and CDR2: MNHEY, SVGAGI. With termini counted, the CDR3 has 13 amino acids. Here the CDR3 reads CASSFGQGSFRFF.

The CDR3 loop reads CATWATSSYNEQFF. In nucleotides, the CDR3 is TGTGCCACCTGGGCGACGAGCTCCTACAATGAGCAGTTCTTC. The rearrangement links TRBV7-2 to TRBJ2-1; D gene unclear. Germline values: CDR1 SGHTA, CDR2 FQGNSA. V shed 10 bases and J shed 0 bases, with 13 bases lying between them. CDR3 length equals 14 residues.

The genes are TRBV19 and TRBJ2-3; no clear D. Between the trimmed V and J ends, which lost 2 bases and 0 bases, there was a span of 6 bases. The CDR3 is 14 residues long. The germline V gene has CDR1 LNHDA and CDR2 SQIVND (reference sequence). CDR3 in amino acids: CASSIRRSTDTQYF. The CDR3 nucleotides are TGTGCCAGTAGTATAAGGAGAAGCACAGATACGCAGTATTTT.

The V and J genes are TRBV7-9 and TRBJ2-1; D gene uncertain. CDR1 SEHNR and CDR2 FQNEAQ come from the germline V gene (reference sequence). CDR3 length equals 12 residues. Trimming removed 3 bases at V and 9 bases at J, with 9 bases between. The DNA of the CDR3 is TGTGCCAGCAGCTTCCGGAACCCTGAGCAGTTCTTC. Its translation: CASSFRNPEQFF.

This chain joins TRBV7-9 and TRBJ2-6; no definite D call. Trimming removed 5 bases at V and 2 bases at J, with 10 bases between. CDR3 length: 15 residues. Germline V gene sequence: CDR1 SEHNR, CDR2 FQNEAQ (reference sequence). CDR3 loop: CASSPGPPGANVLTF. The CDR3 DNA is TGTGCCAGCAGCCCCGGTCCCCCTGGGGCCAACGTCCTGACTTTC. Full variable domain (rest looked up from reference TRBV7-9 and TRBJ2-6): DTGVSQNPRHKITKRGQNVTFRCDPISEHNRLYWYRQTLGQGPEFLTYFQNEAQLEKSRLLSDRFSAERPKGSFSTLEIQRTEQGDSAMYLCASSPGPPGANVLTFGAGSRLTVL.

The J gene is TRBJ2-2, the V gene TRBV5-1, with 11 positions matching TRBD1. V lost 7 bases to trimming and J lost 1 base; unmatched junction nucleotides: 6. CDR3 size: 16 residues. Germline V gene lookup returns CDR1 SGHRS and CDR2 YFSETQ. In nucleotides, the CDR3 is TGCGCCAGCTCCGGGACAGGGGGATTGAACACCGGGGAGCTGTTTTTT. Encoded protein: CASSGTGGLNTGELFF.

This rearrangement joins TRBV4-1 to TRBJ2-2, with a tentative D call TRBD1 (5 bases). Trimming cost V 3 bases and J 2 bases, with 10 bases left between them. Per germline, CDR1 MGHRA and CDR2 YSYEKL. The CDR3 consists of 15 residues. In DNA form, the CDR3 reads TGCGCCAGCAGCCACCCCGACAGTAACACCGGGGAGCTGTTTTTT. As protein: CASSHPDSNTGELFF.

CDR3 sequence: CASSPTGYNSPLHF. The CDR3, as DNA: TGTGCCAGCAGCCCGACAGGGTATAATTCACCCCTCCACTTT. The chain joins TRBV7-2 to TRBJ1-6, with 7 bases fitting TRBD1. The germline CDR1 and CDR2 sequences are SGHTA and FQGNSA. This CDR3 has 14 residues. The ends lost 5 bases at V and 4 bases at J; junction bases unmatched: 2. The entire variable domain, with the rest obtained from reference TRBV7-2 and TRBJ1-6, is as follows: GAGVSQSPSNKVTEKGKDVELRCDPISGHTALYWYRQSLGQGLEFLIYFQGNSAPDKSGLPSDRFSAERTGGSVSTLTIQRTQQEDSAVYLCASSPTGYNSPLHFGNGTRLTVT.

V usage is TRBV29-1 and J usage is TRBJ1-1; D is undetermined. CDR1 and CDR2 from the germline V gene are SQVTM and ANQGSEA. This CDR3 has 14 amino acids. With 5 bases removed from V and 0 bases from J, the gap between germline ends came to 13 bases. The CDR3 here is CSVQPSGMNTEAFF. DNA for the CDR3: TGCAGCGTTCAACCGTCCGGTATGAACACTGAAGCTTTCTTT. The entire variable domain, with the rest obtained from reference TRBV29-1 and TRBJ1-1, is as follows: SAVISQKPSRDICQRGTSLTIQCQVDSQVTMMFWYRQQPGQSLTLIATANQGSEATYESGFVIDKFPISRPNLTFSTLTVSNMSPEDSSIYLCSVQPSGMNTEAFFGQGTRLTVV.

V usage is TRBV18 and J usage is TRBJ2-3, with D maybe TRBD2 (5 bases). Germline loops: CDR1 KGHSH, CDR2 LQKENI. The CDR3 length is 16 residues. Trimming removed 3 bases at V and 4 bases at J, with 17 bases between. CDR3 DNA sequence: TGTGCCAGCTCACCGAGTGTCTCTAGCCCCGCAGATACGCAGTATTTT. As protein: CASSPSVSSPADTQYF.

The genes are TRBV5-4 and TRBJ1-4; TRBD1 matches 7 bases. Germline CDR1 is SGHNT and CDR2 is YYREEE (reference sequence). This CDR3 region has 14 residues. Unmatched junction bases numbered 0, after V lost 1 base and J lost 3 bases. The CDR3 region has the DNA TGTGCCAGCAGCTTGCAGGGGGCTAATGAAAAACTGTTTTTT. Translation gives CASSLQGANEKLFF.

This chain links TRBV6-6 with TRBJ2-7; D call uncertain. Per the germline V gene, CDR1 is MNHNY and CDR2 is SVGAGI (reference sequence). V was shortened by 6 bases and J by 2 bases, with 8 bases between the two germline ends. The CDR3 extends over 12 amino acids. The CDR3 spells CASRRATYEQYF. For the CDR3, the DNA is TGTGCCAGCAGACGGGCTACCTACGAGCAGTACTTC.

The V gene is TRBV6-5, the J gene TRBJ1-1, with D hard to call. Germline lookup yields CDR1 MNHEY and CDR2 SVGAGI. CDR3 length: 10 residues. Trimming pared 11 bases from V and 6 bases from J, leaving 10 bases between. In DNA form, the CDR3 reads TGTGCCGCGGGATCCGCTGAAGCTTTCTTT. Protein: CAAGSAEAFF.